A selection of T cell receptor beta chains follows, all from one sample in a study of T cell responses to AZD1222 COVID-19 vaccine. Data came from immunoSEQ multiplex PCR; TCRdb stores just in-frame clones and leaves some out. Of some 120,000 clones listed, 70% to 90% are singletons. This material consisted of peripheral blood, taken on day 0 of AZD1222 vaccination. The receptors come from an adult in good health. Each CDR3 is given with its conserved first and last residue. Each record gives: J gene, D gene, V gene, clone size, CDR3 length, CDR3 DNA, CDR3 protein. A D gene is named only where the DNA matches it firmly. The listing skips clone size in some rows; elsewhere it reads once, few, many or a size class.

TRBJ2-7,-,TRBV7-2,-,11,TGTGCCAGCAGCCACGGGTGGGAGCAGTACTTC,CASSHGWEQYF
TRBJ2-3,-,TRBV7-3,-,15,TGTGCCAGCAGCTTAACGTTGGCAGGCACAGATACGCAGTATTTT,CASSLTLAGTDTQYF
TRBJ1-3,-,TRBV18,few,13,TGTGCCAGCTCTGGATTTAAAGGGAACACCATATATTTT,CASSGFKGNTIYF
TRBJ2-1,-,TRBV15,-,13,TGTGCCACCCGGGGGACAATCGGTAATGAGCAGTTCTTC,CATRGTIGNEQFF
TRBJ1-6,TRBD1,TRBV2,-,14,TGTGCCAGTCAGCGGACAGGGTATAATTCACCCCTCCACTTT,CASQRTGYNSPLHF
TRBJ1-3,-,TRBV5-4,-,13,TGTGCCAGCAGGCCCAGCTCTGGAAACACCATATATTTT,CASRPSSGNTIYF
TRBJ2-7,-,TRBV18,-,14,TGTGCCAGCTCCCCCGGGGCTAGCTCCTACGAGCAGTACTTC,CASSPGASSYEQYF
TRBJ1-6,TRBD1,TRBV15,-,15,TGTGCCACCAGCAGAGTAGAGGACAGGGGATCACCCCTCCACTTT,CATSRVEDRGSPLHF
TRBJ2-7,-,TRBV30,few,12,TGTGCCTATAATCGGGTGTCCTACGAGCAGTACTTC,CAYNRVSYEQYF
TRBJ2-7,-,TRBV11-3,once,13,TGTGCCAGCATGAGAGGGAGCCGCTACGAGCAGTACTTC,CASMRGSRYEQYF
TRBJ1-5,TRBD1,TRBV4-1,-,17,TGCGCCAGCAGCCAAGCTGGGGGACAGGGGGCCGGTCAGCCCCAGCATTTT,CASSQAGGQGAGQPQHF
TRBJ1-3,-,TRBV5-1,-,16,TGCGCCAGCAGCCCCAGGCAGGGGACTCCTGGAAACACCATATATTTT,CASSPRQGTPGNTIYF
TRBJ1-1,-,TRBV11-3,-,11,TGTGCCAGCAGCCAAACTCGGGGAGCTTTCTTT,CASSQTRGAFF
TRBJ1-1,-,TRBV6-6,-,14,TGTGCCAGCAGTACCGACAGACCGAACACTGAAGCTTTCTTT,CASSTDRPNTEAFF
TRBJ1-5,TRBD1,TRBV7-8,once,20,TGTGCCAGCAGCCTAGTCACCCCGCGGACAGGAAGAAATAGCAATCAGCCCCAGCATTTT,CASSLVTPRTGRNSNQPQHF